This T cell receptor (beta chain) is from a study of CD8+ T cells in alopecia areata. Study-wide points: The study found tofacitinib significantly decreased scalp clonality and expanded CD8+ clones among the top 100. Greater clonality was observed in lesional scalp samples, especially alopecia totalis/universalis, versus normal scalp. Baseline CD8+ expansion's link to response remains uncertain, as there was one nonresponder.

Isolated RNA was reverse transcribed into cDNA used as the sequencing template. Some clones are missing from TCRdb's copy, which holds only in-frame ones; the method was immunoSEQ multiplex PCR. Among hundreds of thousands of clones listed, about 62% were seen once. This clone came up a few times. Its antigen remains unidentified. Treatment specified: oral pan-JAK inhibitor, 5-10 mg twice daily. PBMCs served as the source from which CD4+ and CD8+ T cells were sorted. Trimming pared 4 bases from V and 15 bases from J, leaving 18 bases between. Germline V CDR1 and CDR2: LGHNA, YSLEER. This CDR3 has 13 amino acids.

The chain combines TRBV4-3 with TRBJ1-4, with TRBD1 as a possible D gene (6 bases). The sequencing here drew on CD4+ T cells sorted from blood, taken at roughly week 53, from a patient treated with tofacitinib. The sequence was obtained from a human donor with alopecia areata. This CDR3 is CASSRLGRDKLFF. In DNA, the CDR3 is TGCGCCAGCAGCCGATTGGGCCGGGACAAATTGTTTTTT.